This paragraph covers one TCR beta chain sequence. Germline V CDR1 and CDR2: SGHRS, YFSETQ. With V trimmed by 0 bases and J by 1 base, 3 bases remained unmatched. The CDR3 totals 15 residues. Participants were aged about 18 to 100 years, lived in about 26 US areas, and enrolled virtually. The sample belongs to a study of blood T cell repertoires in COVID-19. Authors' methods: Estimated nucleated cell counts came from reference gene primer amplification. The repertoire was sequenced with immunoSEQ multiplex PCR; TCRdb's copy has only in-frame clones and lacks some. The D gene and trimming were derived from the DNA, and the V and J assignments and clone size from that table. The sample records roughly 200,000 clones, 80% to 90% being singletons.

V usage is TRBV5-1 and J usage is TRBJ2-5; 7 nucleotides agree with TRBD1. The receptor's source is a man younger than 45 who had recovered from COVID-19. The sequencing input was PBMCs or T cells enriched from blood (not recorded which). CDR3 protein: CASSLVPGGQETQYF. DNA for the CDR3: TGCGCCAGCAGCTTGGTGCCAGGGGGCCAAGAGACCCAGTACTTC. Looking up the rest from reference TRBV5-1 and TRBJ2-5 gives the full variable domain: KAGVTQTPRYLIKTRGQQVTLSCSPISGHRSVSWYQQTPGQGLQFLFEYFSETQRNKGNFPGRFSGRQFSNSRSEMNVSTLELGDSALYLCASSLVPGGQETQYFGPGTRLLVL.